This T cell receptor (beta chain) was recovered during a study of blood T cell repertoires in COVID-19. Germline loops: CDR1 KGHSH, CDR2 LQKENI. The ends were cut back, 3 bases at V and 0 bases at J, with 8 bases in the middle. The CDR3 sequence is 15 residues long. Measured with immunoSEQ multiplex PCR; TCRdb has only the in-frame clones, and not every one. This table has over 30,000 clones, roughly 88% appearing once. This sequence joins TRBV18 and TRBJ1-4; D call uncertain. The TCR sequence derives from a man aged 80 or over with acute or convalescent COVID-19. The specimen was peripheral blood. This chain's CDR3 is CASSPSEATNEKLFF. The CDR3, as DNA: TGTGCCAGCTCACCCTCAGAAGCAACTAATGAAAAACTGTTTTTT.